The source of this T cell receptor beta chain is a study of control samples from healthy donors and cancer patients. The V gene's germline CDR1 is SGHKS and CDR2 YYEKEE (reference sequence). Germline trimming cut 0 bases from V and 6 bases from J; bases unmatched to any gene: 11. The CDR3 extends over 17 amino acids. Profiled with immunoSEQ multiplex PCR; TCRdb holds only in-frame clones, not every one. The data show 150,000 to 200,000 clones, more than 85% seen once. Material for sequencing was blood. The V and J genes are TRBV5-5 and TRBJ1-3; TRBD1 matches at 8 bases. This clonotype was sampled from a woman in her thirties or forties in good health. This chain's CDR3 is CASSLGQGPPPLNTIYF. The DNA of the CDR3 is TGTGCCAGCAGCTTGGGACAGGGGCCACCCCCTCTAAACACCATATATTTT.